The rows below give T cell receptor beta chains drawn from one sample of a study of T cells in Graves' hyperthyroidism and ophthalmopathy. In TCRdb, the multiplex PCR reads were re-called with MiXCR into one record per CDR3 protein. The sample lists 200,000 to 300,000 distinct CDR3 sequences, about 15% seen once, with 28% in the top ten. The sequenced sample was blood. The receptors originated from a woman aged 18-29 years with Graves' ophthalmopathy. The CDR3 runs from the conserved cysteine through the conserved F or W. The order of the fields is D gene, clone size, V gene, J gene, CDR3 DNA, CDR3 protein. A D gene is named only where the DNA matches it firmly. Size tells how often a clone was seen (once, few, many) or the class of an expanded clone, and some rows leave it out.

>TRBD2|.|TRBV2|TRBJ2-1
TGTGCCAGCAGCTGGACTAGCGGGGGGATAGTCTACAATGAGCAGTTCTTC
CASSWTSGGIVYNEQFF
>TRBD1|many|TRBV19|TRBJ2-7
TGTGCCAGTAGTATCAAGGCAGGGGGCAACTACGAGCAGTACTTC
CASSIKAGGNYEQYF
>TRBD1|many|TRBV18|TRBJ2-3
TGTGCCAGCTCACCACTGCCAGGACAGGGCACAGATACGCAGTATTTT
CASSPLPGQGTDTQYF
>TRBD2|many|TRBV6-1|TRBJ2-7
TGTGCCAGCAGTGAATCCGCTAGCGGGGGCGGCTACGAGCAGTACTTC
CASSESASGGGYEQYF
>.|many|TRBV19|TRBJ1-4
TGTGCCAGTAGTAGATCGGACAAAGGTGAAAAACTGTTTTTT
CASSRSDKGEKLFF
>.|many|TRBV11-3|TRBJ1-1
TGTGCCAGCAGCTTAGTTAGGGCAGGGGTTACTGAAGCTTTCTTT
CASSLVRAGVTEAFF
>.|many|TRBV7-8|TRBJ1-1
TGTGCCAGCAGCTTAGTTGGGCACAATGAAGCTTTCTTT
CASSLVGHNEAFF
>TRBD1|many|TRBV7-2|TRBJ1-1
TGTGCCAGCAGTCTGGGACAGGGAGGGTTCGGCACTGAAGCTTTCTTT
CASSLGQGGFGTEAFF
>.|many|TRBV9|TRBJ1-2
TGTGCCAGCAGCGTAGCTGGACAGCACTATGGCTACACCTTC
CASSVAGQHYGYTF
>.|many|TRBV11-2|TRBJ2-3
TGTGCCAGCAGGAGCCTTAGCGGTTCTAGCACAGATACGCAGTATTTT
CASRSLSGSSTDTQYF
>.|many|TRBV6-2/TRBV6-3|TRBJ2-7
TGTGCCAGCAGTCGCGGGAAACCCTACGAGCAGTACTTC
CASSRGKPYEQYF
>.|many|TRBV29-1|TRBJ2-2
TGCAGCGTTGGGACCGGGGAGCTGTTTTTT
CSVGTGELFF
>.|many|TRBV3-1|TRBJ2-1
TGTGCCAGCAGCCGCGACCCCTCAGGTTATAATGAGCAGTTCTTC
CASSRDPSGYNEQFF
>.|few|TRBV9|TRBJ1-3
TGTGCCAGCAGCGTAGATCCGGGGGCTGGAAACACCATATATTTT
CASSVDPGAGNTIYF
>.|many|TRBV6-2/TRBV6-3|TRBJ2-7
TGTGCCAGTGCAAGGGGTTCCTACGAGCAGTACTTC
CASARGSYEQYF
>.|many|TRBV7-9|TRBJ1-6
TGTGCCAGCAGCCAAGGCATTAGGTCACCCCTCCACTTT
CASSQGIRSPLHF
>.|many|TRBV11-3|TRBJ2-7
TGTGCCAGCAGCTTAGATGGAACCTACGAGCAGTACTTC
CASSLDGTYEQYF
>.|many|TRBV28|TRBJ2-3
TGTGCCAGCAGAAATAGCGGCACAGATACGCAGTATTTT
CASRNSGTDTQYF
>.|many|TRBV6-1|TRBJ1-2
TGTGCCAGCAGTGTGCCGGGGAACTATGGCTACACCTTC
CASSVPGNYGYTF
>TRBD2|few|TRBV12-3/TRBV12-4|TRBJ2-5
TGTGCCAGCAGCTTATTAGCGGGAGGGCCCGGGGAGACCCAGTACTTC
CASSLLAGGPGETQYF
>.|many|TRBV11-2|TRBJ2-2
TGTGCCAGCAGCTTAGTTTCAGGGACGAACACCGGGGAGCTGTTTTTT
CASSLVSGTNTGELFF
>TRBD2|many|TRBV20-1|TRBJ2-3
TGCAGTGCTAGAGATCTCTTAGCGGGGTCCACAGATACGCAGTATTTT
CSARDLLAGSTDTQYF
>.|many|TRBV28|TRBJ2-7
TGTGCCAGCAGTCCCCCGGACTACGACGAGCAGTACTTC
CASSPPDYDEQYF
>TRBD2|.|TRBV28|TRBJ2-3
TGTGCCAGCAGCGGACTAGCGGGGGCCCTCCCTAGCACAGATACGCAGTATTTT
CASSGLAGALPSTDTQYF
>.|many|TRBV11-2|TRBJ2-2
TGTGCCAGCAGCCGGAGCAGGACAGCTCTAACCGGGGAGCTGTTTTTT
CASSRSRTALTGELFF
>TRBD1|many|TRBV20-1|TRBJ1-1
TGCAGTGCCCCGACAGGGCCGAACACTGAAGCTTTCTTT
CSAPTGPNTEAFF
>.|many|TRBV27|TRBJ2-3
TGTGCCAGCAGCCCCAAGGTCGCGATCGACACAGATACGCAGTATTTT
CASSPKVAIDTDTQYF
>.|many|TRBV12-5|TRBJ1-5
TGTGCTAGTGGTTTGGTACCCCTAGGTCGGGGGAGAATTAGTAGCAATCAGCCCCAGCATTTT
CASGLVPLGRGRISSNQPQHF
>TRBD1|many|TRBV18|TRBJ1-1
TGTGCCAGCTCACTTATGACAGGGAAGTTGACTGAAGCTTTCTTT
CASSLMTGKLTEAFF
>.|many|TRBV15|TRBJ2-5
TGTGCCACCCGTAAAAAGCAGGGTGAGACCCAGTACTTC
CATRKKQGETQYF
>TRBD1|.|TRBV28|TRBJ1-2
TGTGCCAGCAGAGTCTCAGGGGGCCATGGCTACACCTTC
CASRVSGGHGYTF
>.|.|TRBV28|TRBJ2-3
.
CASSTRTVSYEQYFGPGTDTQYF
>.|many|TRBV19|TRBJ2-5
TGTGCCAGCAGCGGGCGCGAGACCCAGTACTTC
CASSGRETQYF
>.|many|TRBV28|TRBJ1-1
TGTGCCAGCAGTTCGTTTACGCTACGGAACACTGAAGCTTTCTTT
CASSSFTLRNTEAFF
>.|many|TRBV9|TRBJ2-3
TGTGCCAGCAGCCAAGGGTTAGGGTCTAGCACAGATACGCAGTATTTT
CASSQGLGSSTDTQYF
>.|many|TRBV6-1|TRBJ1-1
TGTGCCAGCAGTACCTCCGGGACCGGAACTGAAGCTTTCTTT
CASSTSGTGTEAFF
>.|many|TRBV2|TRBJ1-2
TGTGCCAGCAGTGATCCTAATCCTAACTATGGCTACACCTTC
CASSDPNPNYGYTF
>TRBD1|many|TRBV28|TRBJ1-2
TGTGCCAGCAGTCCACAGGGGTCGGTTGACTATGGCTACACCTTC
CASSPQGSVDYGYTF
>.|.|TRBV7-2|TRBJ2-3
TGTGCCAGCAGCTTTAGTACAGGCTTAGGACGCACAGATACGCAGTATTTT
CASSFSTGLGRTDTQYF
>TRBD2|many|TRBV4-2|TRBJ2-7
TGTGCCAGCACCGAATCCGAGACTAGCTTGGGCGAGCAGTACTTC
CASTESETSLGEQYF
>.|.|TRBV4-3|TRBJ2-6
TGCGCCAGCAGCCAAGGGGGGTTCTCTGGGGCCAACGTCCTGACTTTC
CASSQGGFSGANVLTF
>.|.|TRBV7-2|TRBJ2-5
TGTGTCAGCAGCTTATGGCAAGAGGGCCGGGAGACCCAGTACTTC
CVSSLWQEGRETQYF
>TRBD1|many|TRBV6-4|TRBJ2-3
TGTGCCAGCAGTGACGGGACAGGCACAGATACGCAGTATTTT
CASSDGTGTDTQYF
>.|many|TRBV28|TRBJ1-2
TGTGCCAGCAGTTCCGGGACCGAAACCATCTATGGCTACACCTTC
CASSSGTETIYGYTF
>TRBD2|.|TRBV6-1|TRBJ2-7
TGTGCCAGCAGAGATGGGACTAGCGGGACCTACGAGCAGTACTTC
CASRDGTSGTYEQYF
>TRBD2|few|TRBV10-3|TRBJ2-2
TGTGCCATCGGTAGCGGGAGGAACACCGGGGAGCTGTTTTTT
CAIGSGRNTGELFF